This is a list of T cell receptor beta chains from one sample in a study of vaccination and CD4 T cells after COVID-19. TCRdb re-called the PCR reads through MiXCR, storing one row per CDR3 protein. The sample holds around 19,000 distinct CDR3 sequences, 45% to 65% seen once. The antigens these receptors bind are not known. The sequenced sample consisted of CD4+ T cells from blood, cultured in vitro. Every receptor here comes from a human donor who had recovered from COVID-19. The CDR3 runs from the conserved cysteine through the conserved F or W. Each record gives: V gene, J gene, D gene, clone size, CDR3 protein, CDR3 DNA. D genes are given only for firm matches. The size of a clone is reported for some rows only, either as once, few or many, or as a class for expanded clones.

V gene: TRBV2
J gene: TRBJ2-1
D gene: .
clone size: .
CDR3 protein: CASVPSRWGEQFF
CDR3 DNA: TGTGCCAGCGTGCCTAGTCGGTGGGGTGAGCAGTTCTTC

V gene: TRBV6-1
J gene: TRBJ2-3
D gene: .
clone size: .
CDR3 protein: CASSEWPQYF
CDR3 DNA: TGTGCCAGCAGTGAATGGCCGCAGTATTTT

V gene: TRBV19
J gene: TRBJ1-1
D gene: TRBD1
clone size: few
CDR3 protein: CASSILTGGLGTEAFF
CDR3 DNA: TGTGCCAGTAGTATCCTGACAGGGGGTTTGGGCACTGAAGCTTTCTTT

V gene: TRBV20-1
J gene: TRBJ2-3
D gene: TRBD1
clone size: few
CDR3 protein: CSALDRLSSTDTQYF
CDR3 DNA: TGCAGTGCCCTGGACAGGCTCTCTAGCACAGATACGCAGTATTTT

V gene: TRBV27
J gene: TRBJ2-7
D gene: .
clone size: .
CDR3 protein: CASTPTGRVIYEQYF
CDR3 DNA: TGTGCCAGCACCCCTACAGGGAGAGTTATCTACGAGCAGTACTTC

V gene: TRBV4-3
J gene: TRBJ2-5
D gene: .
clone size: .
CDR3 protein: CASSQEPFGGGGGAQYF
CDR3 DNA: TGCGCCAGCAGCCAAGAGCCCTTCGGAGGGGGTGGAGGGGCCCAGTACTTC

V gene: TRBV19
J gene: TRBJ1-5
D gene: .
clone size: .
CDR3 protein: CASSMEAGGFSNQPQHF
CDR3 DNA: TGTGCCAGTAGTATGGAGGCGGGGGGCTTTAGCAATCAGCCCCAGCATTTT

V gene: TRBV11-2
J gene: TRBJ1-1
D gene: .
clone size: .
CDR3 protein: CASSFTGQGTEAFF
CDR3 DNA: TGTGCCAGCAGCTTTACGGGACAAGGCACTGAAGCTTTCTTT

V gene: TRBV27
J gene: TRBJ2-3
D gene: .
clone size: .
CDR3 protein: CASSLGFEGTDTQYF
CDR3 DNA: TGTGCCAGCAGTTTGGGTTTTGAGGGCACAGATACGCAGTATTTT

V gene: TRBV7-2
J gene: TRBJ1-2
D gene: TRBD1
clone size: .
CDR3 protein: CASSSYRGGYGYTF
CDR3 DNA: TGTGCCAGCAGCTCATACAGGGGTGGCTATGGCTACACCTTC

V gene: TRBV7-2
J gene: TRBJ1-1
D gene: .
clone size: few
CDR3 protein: CASSLAQGTEAFF
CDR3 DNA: TGTGCCAGCAGCTTAGCGCAGGGCACTGAAGCTTTCTTT

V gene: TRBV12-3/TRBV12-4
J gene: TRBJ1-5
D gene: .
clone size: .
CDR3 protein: CASSLAGGGVRNQPQHF
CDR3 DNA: TGTGCCAGCAGTTTAGCTGGAGGGGGGGTACGAAATCAGCCCCAGCATTTT

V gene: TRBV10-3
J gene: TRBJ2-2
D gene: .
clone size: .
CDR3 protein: CAISESRVSVSRPGELFF
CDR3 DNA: TGTGCCATCAGTGAGTCGAGGGTTTCGGTCAGCAGACCCGGGGAGCTGTTTTTT

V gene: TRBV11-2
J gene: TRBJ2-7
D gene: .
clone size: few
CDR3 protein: CASSSSGFSYEQYF
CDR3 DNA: TGTGCCAGCAGCTCTTCAGGTTTCTCCTACGAGCAGTACTTC

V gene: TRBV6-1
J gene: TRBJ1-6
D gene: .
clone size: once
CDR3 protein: CASSEGVGGLYNSPLHF
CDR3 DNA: TGTGCCAGCAGTGAGGGGGTTGGGGGACTCTATAATTCACCCCTCCACTTT

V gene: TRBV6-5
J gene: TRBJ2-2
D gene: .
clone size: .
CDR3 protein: CASSYSAGANTGELFF
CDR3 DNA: TGTGCCAGCAGTTATTCAGCGGGTGCGAACACCGGGGAGCTGTTTTTT

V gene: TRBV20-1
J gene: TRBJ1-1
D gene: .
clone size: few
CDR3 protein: CSAVAETEAFF
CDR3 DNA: TGCAGTGCTGTCGCTGAGACTGAAGCTTTCTTT

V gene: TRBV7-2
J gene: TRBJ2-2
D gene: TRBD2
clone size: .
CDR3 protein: CASSLGGGGAYTGELFF
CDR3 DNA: TGTGCCAGCAGCTTAGGGGGCGGGGGGGCGTACACCGGGGAGCTGTTTTTT

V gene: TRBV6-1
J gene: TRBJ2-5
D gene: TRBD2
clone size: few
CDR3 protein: CASSEAQGAGLAGVMGEETQYF
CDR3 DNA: TGTGCCAGCAGTGAAGCGCAAGGTGCTGGACTAGCGGGAGTGATGGGGGAAGAGACCCAGTACTTC

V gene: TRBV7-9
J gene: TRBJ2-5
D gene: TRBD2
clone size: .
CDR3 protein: CASSWGRAHHQETQYF
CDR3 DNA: TGTGCCAGCAGCTGGGGGAGGGCGCATCATCAAGAGACCCAGTACTTC

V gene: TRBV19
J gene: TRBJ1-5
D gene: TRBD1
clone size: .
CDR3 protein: CASTTRGQDSNQPQHF
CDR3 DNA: TGTGCCAGTACCACACGGGGACAGGATAGCAATCAGCCCCAGCATTTT

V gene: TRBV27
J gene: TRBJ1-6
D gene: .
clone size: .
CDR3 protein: CASSLLGQGLHF
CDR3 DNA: TGTGCCAGCAGTTTATTAGGGCAGGGCCTCCACTTT

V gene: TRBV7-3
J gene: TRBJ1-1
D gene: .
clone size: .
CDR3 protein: CASSLRHNTEAFF
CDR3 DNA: TGTGCCAGCAGCTTAAGACATAACACTGAAGCTTTCTTT

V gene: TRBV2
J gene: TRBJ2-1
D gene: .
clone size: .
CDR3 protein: CASSQSLFWQFF
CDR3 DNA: .

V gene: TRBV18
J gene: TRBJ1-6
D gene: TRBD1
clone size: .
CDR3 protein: CASSPDRVASPLHF
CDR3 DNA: TGTGCCAGCTCACCCGACAGGGTAGCATCACCCCTCCACTTT

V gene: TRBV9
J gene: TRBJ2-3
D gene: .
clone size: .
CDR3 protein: CASSVGARLTDTQYF
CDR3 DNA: TGTGCCAGCAGCGTGGGGGCGCGACTCACAGATACGCAGTATTTT

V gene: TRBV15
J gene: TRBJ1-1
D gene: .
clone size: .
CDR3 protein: CATSRGTANTEAFF
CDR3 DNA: TGTGCCACCAGCAGAGGGACAGCGAACACTGAAGCTTTCTTT

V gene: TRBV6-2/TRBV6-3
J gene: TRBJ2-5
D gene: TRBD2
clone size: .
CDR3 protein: CASSYRLAGDRGTQYF
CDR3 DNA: TGTGCCAGCAGTTATAGACTAGCGGGCGATAGAGGGACCCAGTACTTC

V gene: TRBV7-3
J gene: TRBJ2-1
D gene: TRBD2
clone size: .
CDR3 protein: CASSQLGLAGNEQFF
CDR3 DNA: TGTGCCAGCAGCCAGCTAGGACTAGCGGGGAATGAGCAGTTCTTC

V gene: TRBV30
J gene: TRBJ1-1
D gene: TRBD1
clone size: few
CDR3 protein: CARGPGGEYTEAFF
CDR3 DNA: TGTGCCAGGGGGCCGGGAGGGGAGTACACTGAAGCTTTCTTT

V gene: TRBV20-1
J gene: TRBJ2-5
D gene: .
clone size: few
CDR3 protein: CSASDPREPQETQYF
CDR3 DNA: TGCAGTGCAAGCGACCCCCGGGAACCCCAAGAGACCCAGTACTTC

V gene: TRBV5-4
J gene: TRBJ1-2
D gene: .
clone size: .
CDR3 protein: CASSLDIGQHYGYTF
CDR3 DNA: TGTGCCAGCAGCTTGGATATTGGACAGCACTATGGCTACACCTTC

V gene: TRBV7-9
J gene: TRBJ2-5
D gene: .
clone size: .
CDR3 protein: CASSLAQYQETQYF
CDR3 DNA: TGTGCCAGCAGCTTAGCGCAGTACCAAGAGACCCAGTACTTC

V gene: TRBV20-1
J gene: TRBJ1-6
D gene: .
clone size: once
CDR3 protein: CSASVSGPNSPLHF
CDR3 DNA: TGCAGTGCTAGTGTCTCAGGGCCTAATTCACCCCTCCACTTT

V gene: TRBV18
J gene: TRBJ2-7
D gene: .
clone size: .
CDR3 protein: CASSPGTEQYF
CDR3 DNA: TGTGCCAGCTCACCAGGGACCGAGCAGTACTTC

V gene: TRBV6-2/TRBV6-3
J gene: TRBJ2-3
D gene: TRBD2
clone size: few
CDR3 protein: CATSSLGLAQGDTQYF
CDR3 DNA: TGTGCCACCTCCTCCTTAGGACTAGCGCAGGGGGATACGCAGTATTTT

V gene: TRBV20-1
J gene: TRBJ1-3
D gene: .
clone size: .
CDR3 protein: CSAASAGNTIYF
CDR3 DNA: TGCAGTGCCGCGAGCGCTGGAAACACCATATATTTT

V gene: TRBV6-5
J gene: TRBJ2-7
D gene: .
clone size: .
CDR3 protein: CASSYGVSSSYEQYF
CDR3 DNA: TGTGCCAGCAGTTACGGCGTCTCCAGCTCCTACGAGCAGTACTTC

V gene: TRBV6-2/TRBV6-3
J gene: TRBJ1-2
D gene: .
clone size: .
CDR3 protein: CASRNGVNYGYTF
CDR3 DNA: TGTGCCAGCAGGAACGGAGTTAACTATGGCTACACCTTC

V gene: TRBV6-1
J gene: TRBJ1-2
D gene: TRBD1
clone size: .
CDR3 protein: CASRDWTGSRGYTF
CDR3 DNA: TGTGCCAGCAGGGACTGGACAGGTTCGCGTGGCTACACCTTC

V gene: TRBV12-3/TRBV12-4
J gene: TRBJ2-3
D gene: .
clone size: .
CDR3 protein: CASSTTSDTQYF
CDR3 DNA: TGTGCCAGCAGCACCACCTCAGATACGCAGTATTTT

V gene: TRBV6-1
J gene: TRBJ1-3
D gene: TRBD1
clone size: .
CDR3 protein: CASSGYRGRPNTIYF
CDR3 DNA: TGTGCCAGCAGTGGGTACAGGGGGCGCCCAAACACCATATATTTT

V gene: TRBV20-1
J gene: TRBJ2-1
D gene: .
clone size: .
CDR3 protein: CSVTYRREQFF
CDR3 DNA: TGCAGTGTTACCTACCGACGCGAGCAGTTCTTC

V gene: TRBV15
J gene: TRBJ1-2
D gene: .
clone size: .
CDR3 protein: CATSPQPGYVSYGYTF
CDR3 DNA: TGTGCCACCAGCCCTCAGCCGGGCTACGTAAGCTATGGCTACACCTTC

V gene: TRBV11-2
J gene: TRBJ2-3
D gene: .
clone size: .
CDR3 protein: CASSNQLADTQYF
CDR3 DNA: TGTGCCAGCAGTAACCAACTAGCAGATACGCAGTATTTT

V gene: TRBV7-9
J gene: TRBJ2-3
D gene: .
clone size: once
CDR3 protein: CASSSVLRDTQYF
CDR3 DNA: TGTGCCAGCAGCTCGGTTCTTAGGGATACGCAGTATTTT

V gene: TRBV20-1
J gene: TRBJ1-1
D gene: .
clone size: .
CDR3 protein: CSAGPRRGGNTEAFF
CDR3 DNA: TGCAGTGCTGGACCGCGGCGAGGGGGTAACACTGAAGCTTTCTTT

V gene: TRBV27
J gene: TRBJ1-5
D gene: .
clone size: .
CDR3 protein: CASSKWDRGQPQHF
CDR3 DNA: TGTGCCAGCAGCAAATGGGACCGAGGTCAGCCCCAGCATTTT

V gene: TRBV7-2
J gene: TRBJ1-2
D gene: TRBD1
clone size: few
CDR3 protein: CASSLKQGAEGYTF
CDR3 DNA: TGTGCCAGCAGCCTCAAACAGGGGGCGGAAGGCTACACCTTC

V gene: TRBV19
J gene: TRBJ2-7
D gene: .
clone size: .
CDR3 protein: CASTADTAHEQYF
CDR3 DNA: TGTGCCAGTACCGCGGATACCGCCCACGAGCAGTACTTC

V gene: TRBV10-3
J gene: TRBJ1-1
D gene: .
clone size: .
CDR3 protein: CAISSGDTEAFF
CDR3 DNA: TGTGCCATCAGCTCAGGGGACACTGAAGCTTTCTTT